This T cell receptor (beta chain) came from a study of cytomegalovirus exposure and HLA in healthy donors. Study-level findings and limits: Cytomegalovirus status was reportedly diagnosed by the classifier with high sensitivity and specificity. Specificity of a few CMV-associated chains for CMV antigens was verified in vitro. Accurate predictions that matched the HLA-A and HLA-B alleles of most subjects were reportedly made from TCR beta sequences.

The CDR3 spans 14 residues. V lost 2 bases and J lost 7, with 15 bases in between. Germline loops: CDR1 SGHTA, CDR2 FQGNSA. The PCR was carried out with 60 Vbeta primers and 13 Jbeta primers. Sequencing used immunoSEQ multiplex PCR; TCRdb keeps in-frame clones, though not all of them. The sample has some 150,000 clones, roughly 76% seen once. A remark on this clone: Its target is unknown.

This TCR derives from a woman aged 50 to 65 in good health and CMV-seronegative. The chain couples TRBV7-2 to TRBJ2-7; a possible D gene is TRBD2 (6 bases). The source material was PBMCs. CDR3 sequence (DNA): TGTGCCAGCAGCTTAATTACGGGAGTAGGGGAGCAGTACTTC. Translating it yields CASSLITGVGEQYF.